The rows below give T cell receptor beta chains drawn from one sample of a study of T cell repertoires in cytomegalovirus infection. TCRdb re-derived calls from the reads in MiXCR, one entry per CDR3 protein. Of a few hundred thousand distinct CDR3 sequences in the sample, 40% were seen once. These receptors' antigens are unknown. The sequences come from cultured PBMCs, collected from culture after CMV antigen stimulation. Receptor source: a human donor in good health (CMV status not recorded). Some clones in this sample may be carry-over from other donors' samples. Each CDR3 is given with its conserved first and last residue. Each record gives: clone size, J gene, D gene, V gene, CDR3 DNA, CDR3 protein. A D gene is named only where the DNA matches it firmly. Rows may omit the clone size; those that give it use once, few, many or a size class.

. TRBJ1-6 . TRBV4-3 TGCGCCAGCAGCCAAGATGGAAAGGAGGCCGTCCCCCTCCACTTT CASSQDGKEAVPLHF
. TRBJ1-6 . TRBV7-2 TGTGCCAGCAGCTTTCGGGGGGGGAGCTCCTATAATTCACCCCTCCACTTT CASSFRGGSSYNSPLHF
. TRBJ1-3 . TRBV2 TGTGCCAGCACCTGGGGAGGCGCAGGGTCAATCTCTGGAAACACCATATATTTT CASTWGGAGSISGNTIYF
. TRBJ1-4 . TRBV6-8 TGTGCCAGCAGTTACTCATTCGGGAGTGCTAATGAAAAACTGTTTTTT CASSYSFGSANEKLFF
. TRBJ1-1 . TRBV27 TGTGCCAGCAGTTCCTGGGGATGGCCGTTGAACACTGAAGCTTTCTTT CASSSWGWPLNTEAFF
. TRBJ1-2 . TRBV7-9 TGTGCCAGCAGCCCCCGAGGGTTCTATGGCTACACCTTC CASSPRGFYGYTF
many TRBJ2-1 . TRBV7-2 TGTGCCAGCAGCCCCCGTCGTTTTGGTAATGAGCAGTTCTTC CASSPRRFGNEQFF
. TRBJ2-1 TRBD2 TRBV5-1 TGCGCCAGCAGCCCCCGCGGACTAGGGATGGGAAATGAGCAGTTCTTC CASSPRGLGMGNEQFF
. TRBJ2-2 TRBD1 TRBV28 TGTGCCAGCCACCCCGGGACAGCGAACACCGGGGAGCTGTTTTTT CASHPGTANTGELFF
few TRBJ2-1 . TRBV7-4 TGTGCCAGCAGGAGGGGGGACCCCTACAATGAGCAGTTCTTC CASRRGDPYNEQFF
few TRBJ2-3 . TRBV12-3/TRBV12-4 TGTGCCAGCACCCGATCGGCGGGTAGCACAGATACGCAGTATTTT CASTRSAGSTDTQYF
. TRBJ2-1 TRBD2 TRBV7-9 TGTGCCGCAGGGAGGGACTACAATGAGCAGTTCTTC CAAGRDYNEQFF
. TRBJ1-1 TRBD1 TRBV2 TGTGCCAGCATAAACGACAGGGGGACTGAAGCTTTCTTT CASINDRGTEAFF
. TRBJ1-5 . TRBV19 TGTGCCAGTAGTTTGTACCCAAGCTATCAGCCCCAGCATTTT CASSLYPSYQPQHF
few TRBJ2-3 . TRBV2 TGTGCCAGCAGTGAATGGGTAGCAGCAGATACGCAGTATTTT CASSEWVAADTQYF
few TRBJ2-7 TRBD1 TRBV7-9 TGTGCCAGCAGCATCGGACAGGGGAGCTCCTACGAGCAGTACTTC CASSIGQGSSYEQYF
. TRBJ1-2 TRBD1 TRBV5-5 TGTGCCAGCAGCCGGGACAGGGGACGGTATGGCTACACCTTC CASSRDRGRYGYTF
many TRBJ2-1 TRBD2 TRBV7-2 TGTGCCAGCAGCTTTGGCGGGGGGCCTGGCTCCAATGAGCAGTTCTTC CASSFGGGPGSNEQFF
. TRBJ2-3 . TRBV12-3/TRBV12-4 TGTGCCAGCAGAGAGGGGGGGCAAGATACGCAGTATTTT CASREGGQDTQYF
. TRBJ2-3 . TRBV24-1 TGTGCCACCAGTGACCGCTCGGGTTCAGATACGCAGTATTTT CATSDRSGSDTQYF
. TRBJ2-3 . TRBV5-1 TGCGCCAGCAGCCCCGGTGGCGGAACAACAGATACGCAGTATTTT CASSPGGGTTDTQYF
few TRBJ2-1 . TRBV5-1 TGCGCCAGCAGCTTGAGAGCCACTGAAACAAATGAGCAGTTCTTC CASSLRATETNEQFF
few TRBJ1-5 . TRBV12-3/TRBV12-4 TGTGCCAGCAGTTTCACCAGTTTTCCTAATCAGCCCCAGCATTTT CASSFTSFPNQPQHF
. TRBJ1-1 . TRBV7-9 TGTGCCAGCAGCTTAGAATTCACCATGAACACTGAAGCTTTCTTT CASSLEFTMNTEAFF
. TRBJ2-5 . TRBV6-6 TGTGCCAGCTGGGTCAGGGAGACCCAGTACTTC CASWVRETQYF
few TRBJ2-2 TRBD2 TRBV7-9 TGTGCCAGCGGAGCGGGGGCCGGGGAGCTGTTTTTT CASGAGAGELFF
few TRBJ2-4 . TRBV12-3/TRBV12-4 TGTGCCAGCAGTTTGTGGGGAGACATTCAGTACTTC CASSLWGDIQYF
few TRBJ2-3 . TRBV7-2 TGTGCCAGCAGCCCTAGGATAGCGGCTAATCCAGATACGCAGTATTTT CASSPRIAANPDTQYF
. TRBJ2-4 TRBD2 TRBV6-1 TGTGCCAGCATTAGCGGGAGGGCCGTCAAAAACATTCAGTACTTC CASISGRAVKNIQYF
. TRBJ1-3 . TRBV7-6 TGTGCCAGCAGCTTAGACATACTTCGGCACACGAGCTCTGGAAACACCATATATTTT CASSLDILRHTSSGNTIYF
. TRBJ2-7 . TRBV5-3 TGTGCCAGCAGCTTGGGGCGCTTTGATGCGAGGCTACTCCTCCACGAGCAGTACTTC CASSLGRFDARLLLHEQYF
few TRBJ2-5 . TRBV6-2/TRBV6-3 TGTGCCAGCAGTTCGGTCAGGGGTGAGACCCAGTACTTC CASSSVRGETQYF
. TRBJ1-2 TRBD1 TRBV19 TGTGCCAGTAGTCACACCACCGGGACAGGGATAGGCTACACCTTC CASSHTTGTGIGYTF
few TRBJ2-7 TRBD2 TRBV6-2/TRBV6-3 TGTGCCAGCAGTACCGGGACTAGCGGGGTGGACTACGAGCAGTACTTC CASSTGTSGVDYEQYF
few TRBJ2-7 TRBD2 TRBV6-5 TGTGCCAGCAGTAGCCCTTACACTACTAGCGGATCCCCCTACGAGCAGTACTTC CASSSPYTTSGSPYEQYF
. TRBJ1-4 . TRBV4-1 TGCGCCAGCAGCCAAACTATGAGGGAAAAACTGTTTTTT CASSQTMREKLFF
. TRBJ1-2 TRBD1 TRBV18 TGTGCCAGCTTACACGGACAGGGGCCGGACTATGGCTACACCTTC CASLHGQGPDYGYTF
. TRBJ1-4 . TRBV19 TGTGCCAGTAGTAAAGGTCAACGACAAGTTAATGAAAAACTGTTTTTT CASSKGQRQVNEKLFF
. TRBJ1-1 TRBD1 TRBV6-1 TGTGCCAGCAGGGACAGGGGACAAACTGAAGCTTTCTTT CASRDRGQTEAFF
few TRBJ2-2 . TRBV4-3 TGCGCCAGCAGCCAAGTGGGCAGGGTCGGGACCGGGGAGCTGTTTTTT CASSQVGRVGTGELFF